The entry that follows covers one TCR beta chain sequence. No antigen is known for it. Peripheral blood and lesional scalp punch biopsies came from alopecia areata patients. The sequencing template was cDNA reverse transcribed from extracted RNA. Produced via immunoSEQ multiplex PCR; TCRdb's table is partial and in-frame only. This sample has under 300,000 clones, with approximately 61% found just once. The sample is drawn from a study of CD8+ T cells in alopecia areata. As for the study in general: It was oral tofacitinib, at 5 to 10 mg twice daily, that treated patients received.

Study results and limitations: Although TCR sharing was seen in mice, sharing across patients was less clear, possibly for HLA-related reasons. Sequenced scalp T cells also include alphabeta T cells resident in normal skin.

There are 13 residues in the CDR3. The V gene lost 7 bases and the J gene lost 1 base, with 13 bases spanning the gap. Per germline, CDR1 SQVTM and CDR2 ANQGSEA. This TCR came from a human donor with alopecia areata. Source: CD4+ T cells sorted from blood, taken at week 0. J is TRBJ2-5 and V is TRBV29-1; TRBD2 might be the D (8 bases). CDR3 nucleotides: TGCAGCGCCGGGGGGGACAGCCAAGAGACCCAGTACTTC. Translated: CSAGGDSQETQYF.